This T cell receptor beta chain was identified during a study of tumor-infiltrating lymphocytes in localized non-small cell lung cancer. Study-wide background: Tumor tissue and non-adjacent uninvolved lung came from each patient. Study-level points and caveats: Tumors had more T cell infiltration than uninvolved lung, per TCRbeta sequencing and CD3 counts. TCR sequencing covered a subset of patients with enough tissue. No T-cell fraction difference was seen between IM1 and IM2 tumors.

Germline V gene data show CDR1 as SEHNR and CDR2 as FQNEAQ (reference sequence). This CDR3 is built from 15 residues. V was shortened by 2 bases and J by 8 bases, with 18 bases between the two germline ends. About this clone itself: Its antigen remains unknown.

Sequencing used immunoSEQ multiplex PCR; TCRdb keeps in-frame clones, though not all of them. The sample includes over 15,000 clones, 69% of them seen just once. The chain employs TRBV7-9 and TRBJ1-2; D is ambiguous. This clonotype was obtained from a human donor with non-small cell lung cancer. Source material: lung tumor tissue. The CDR3 DNA reads as TGTGCCAGCAGCTTACGAGGACGGGGTTCGCGGGGCTACACCTTC. Its protein is CASSLRGRGSRGYTF.